The sequence of this T cell receptor beta chain was determined in a study of T cells after yellow fever vaccination. This clonotype was observed a handful of times. CDR1 is MNHNY and CDR2 is SVGAGI in the germline V gene (reference sequence). The CDR3 spans 16 residues. The V and J ends lost 2 bases and 4 bases respectively, with 15 bases between them. TCRdb called the 5' RACE reads again in MiXCR, with one record for every CDR3 protein. The table shows around 300,000 distinct CDR3 sequences, with about 4.5% occurring only once. The rearrangement joins TRBV6-6 to TRBJ2-1; D possibly corresponds to TRBD2 (5 bases). Sequenced here: PBMCs, sampled 15 days after the yellow fever booster vaccination. The sequence came from a young man who received the YFV17D yellow fever vaccine. Here the CDR3 DNA reads TGTGCCAGCAGTTACACGCGGGCAGAGGAGTACAATGAGCAGTTCTTC. Its translation is CASSYTRAEEYNEQFF.